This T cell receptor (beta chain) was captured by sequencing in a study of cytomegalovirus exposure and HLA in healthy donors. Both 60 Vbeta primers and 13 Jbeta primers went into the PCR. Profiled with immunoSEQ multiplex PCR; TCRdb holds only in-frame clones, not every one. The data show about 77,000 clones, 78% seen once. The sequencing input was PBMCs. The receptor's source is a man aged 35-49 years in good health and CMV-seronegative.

This chain's CDR3 is CARSNATSGTGNEQFF. The CDR3 DNA reads as TGTGCTAGATCTAATGCCACTAGCGGGACGGGCAATGAGCAGTTCTTC. The chain is built from TRBV7-9 and TRBJ2-1, with TRBD2 matching over 10 bases. Germline V gene sequence: CDR1 SEHNR, CDR2 FQNEAQ (reference sequence). CDR3 size: 16 residues. The full variable domain, in which reference TRBV7-9 and TRBJ2-1 provide the parts outside the CDR3, is DTGVSQNPRHKITKRGQNVTFRCDPISEHNRLYWYRQTLGQGPEFLTYFQNEAQLEKSRLLSDRFSAERPKGSFSTLEIQRTEQGDSAMYLCARSNATSGTGNEQFFGPGTRLTVL.